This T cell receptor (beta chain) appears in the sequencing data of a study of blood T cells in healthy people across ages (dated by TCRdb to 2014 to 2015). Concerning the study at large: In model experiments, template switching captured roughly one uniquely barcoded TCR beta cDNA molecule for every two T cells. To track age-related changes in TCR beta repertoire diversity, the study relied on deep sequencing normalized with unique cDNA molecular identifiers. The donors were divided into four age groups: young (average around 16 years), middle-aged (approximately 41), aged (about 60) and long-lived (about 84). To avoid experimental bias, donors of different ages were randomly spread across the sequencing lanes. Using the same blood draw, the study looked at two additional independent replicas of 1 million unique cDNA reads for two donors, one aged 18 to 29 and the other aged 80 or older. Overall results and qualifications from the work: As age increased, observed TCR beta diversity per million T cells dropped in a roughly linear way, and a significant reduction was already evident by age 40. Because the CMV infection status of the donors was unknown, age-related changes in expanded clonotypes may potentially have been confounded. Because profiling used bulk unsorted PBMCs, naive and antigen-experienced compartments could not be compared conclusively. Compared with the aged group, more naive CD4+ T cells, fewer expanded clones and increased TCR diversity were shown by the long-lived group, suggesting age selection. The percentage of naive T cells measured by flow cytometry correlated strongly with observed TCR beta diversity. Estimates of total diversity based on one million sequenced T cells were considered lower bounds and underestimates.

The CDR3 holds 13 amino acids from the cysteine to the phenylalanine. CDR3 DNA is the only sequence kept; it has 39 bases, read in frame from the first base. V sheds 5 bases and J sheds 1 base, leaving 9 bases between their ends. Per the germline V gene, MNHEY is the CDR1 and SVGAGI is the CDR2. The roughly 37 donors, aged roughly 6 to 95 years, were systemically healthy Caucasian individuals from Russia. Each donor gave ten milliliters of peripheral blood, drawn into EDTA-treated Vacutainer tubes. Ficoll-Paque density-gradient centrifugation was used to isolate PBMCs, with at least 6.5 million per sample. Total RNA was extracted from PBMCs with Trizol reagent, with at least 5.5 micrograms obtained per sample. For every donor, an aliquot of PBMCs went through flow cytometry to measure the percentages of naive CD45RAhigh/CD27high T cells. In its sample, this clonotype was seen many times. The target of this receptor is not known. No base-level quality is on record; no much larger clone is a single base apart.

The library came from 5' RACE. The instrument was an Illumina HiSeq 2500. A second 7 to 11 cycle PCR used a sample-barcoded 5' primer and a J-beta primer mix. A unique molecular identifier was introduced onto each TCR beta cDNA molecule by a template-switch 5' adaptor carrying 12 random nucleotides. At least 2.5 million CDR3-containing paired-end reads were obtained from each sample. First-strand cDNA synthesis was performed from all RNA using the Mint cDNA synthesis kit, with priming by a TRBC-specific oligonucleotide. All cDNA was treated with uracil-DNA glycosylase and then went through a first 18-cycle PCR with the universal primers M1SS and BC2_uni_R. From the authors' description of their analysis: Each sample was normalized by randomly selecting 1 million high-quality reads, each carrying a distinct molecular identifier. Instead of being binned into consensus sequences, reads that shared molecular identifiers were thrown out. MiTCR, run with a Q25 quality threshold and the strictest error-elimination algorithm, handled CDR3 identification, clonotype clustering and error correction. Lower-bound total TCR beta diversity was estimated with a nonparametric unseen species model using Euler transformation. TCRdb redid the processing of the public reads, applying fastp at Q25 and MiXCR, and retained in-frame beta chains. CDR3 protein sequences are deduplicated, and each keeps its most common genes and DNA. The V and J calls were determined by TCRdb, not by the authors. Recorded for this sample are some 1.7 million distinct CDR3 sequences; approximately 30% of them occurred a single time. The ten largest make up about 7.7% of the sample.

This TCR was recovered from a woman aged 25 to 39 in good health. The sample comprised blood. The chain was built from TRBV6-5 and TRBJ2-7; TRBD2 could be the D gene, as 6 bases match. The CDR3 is CASSGGVSYEQYF. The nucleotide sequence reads TGTGCCAGCAGTGGCGGGGTATCCTACGAGCAGTACTTC.